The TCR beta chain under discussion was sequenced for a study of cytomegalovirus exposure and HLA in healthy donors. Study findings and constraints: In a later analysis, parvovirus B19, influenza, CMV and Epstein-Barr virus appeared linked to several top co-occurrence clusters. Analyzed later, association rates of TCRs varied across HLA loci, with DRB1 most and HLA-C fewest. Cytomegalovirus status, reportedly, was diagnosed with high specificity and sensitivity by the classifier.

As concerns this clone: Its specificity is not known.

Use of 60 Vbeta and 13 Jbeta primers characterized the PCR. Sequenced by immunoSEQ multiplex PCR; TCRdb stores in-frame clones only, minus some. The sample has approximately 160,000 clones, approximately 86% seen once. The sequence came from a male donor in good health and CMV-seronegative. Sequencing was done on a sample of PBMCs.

The CDR3 is CASSKQGTNQPQHF. CDR3 DNA: TGTGCCAGCAGTAAACAGGGAACCAATCAGCCCCAGCATTTT. V and J are TRBV28 and TRBJ1-5; D may be TRBD1 (6 bases). The CDR3 covers 14 residues. V lost 5 bases to trimming and J lost 3 bases, with 11 bases between them. The germline gives CDR1 MDHEN, CDR2 SYDVKM.